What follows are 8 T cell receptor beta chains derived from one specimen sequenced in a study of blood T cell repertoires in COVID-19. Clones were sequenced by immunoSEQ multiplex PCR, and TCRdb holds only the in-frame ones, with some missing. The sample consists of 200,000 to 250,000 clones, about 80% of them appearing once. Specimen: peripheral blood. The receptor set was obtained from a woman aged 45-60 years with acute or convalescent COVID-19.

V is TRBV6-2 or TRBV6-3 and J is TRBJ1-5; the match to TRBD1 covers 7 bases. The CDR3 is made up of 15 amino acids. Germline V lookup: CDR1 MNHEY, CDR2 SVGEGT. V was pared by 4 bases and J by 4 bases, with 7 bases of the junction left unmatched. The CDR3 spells CASSWVGQQNQPQHF. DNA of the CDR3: TGTGCCAGCAGTTGGGTGGGACAGCAAAATCAGCCCCAGCATTTT.

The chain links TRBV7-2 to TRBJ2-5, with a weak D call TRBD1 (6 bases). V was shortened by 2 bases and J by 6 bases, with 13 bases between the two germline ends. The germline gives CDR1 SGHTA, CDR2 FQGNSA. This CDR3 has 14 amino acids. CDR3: CASSLNTGIQTQYF. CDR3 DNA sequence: TGTGCCAGCAGCTTAAATACAGGGATACAGACCCAGTACTTC. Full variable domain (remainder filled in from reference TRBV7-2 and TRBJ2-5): GAGVSQSPSNKVTEKGKDVELRCDPISGHTALYWYRQSLGQGLEFLIYFQGNSAPDKSGLPSDRFSAERTGGSVSTLTIQRTQQEDSAVYLCASSLNTGIQTQYFGPGTRLLVL.

CDR3 DNA: TGTGCCAGCAGTTTGGAGGACAGGGGCTTTGGGCCCCAGCATTTT. Its translation is CASSLEDRGFGPQHF. V and J are TRBV28 and TRBJ1-5; 9 positions agree with TRBD1. The trim removed 3 bases at V and 9 bases at J, leaving 9 bases unmatched. CDR1 MDHEN and CDR2 SYDVKM come from the germline V gene. The CDR3 is 15 amino acids. The full variable domain, in which reference TRBV28 and TRBJ1-5 provide the parts outside the CDR3, is DVKVTQSSRYLVKRTGEKVFLECVQDMDHENMFWYRQDPGLGLRLIYFSYDVKMKEKGDIPEGYSVSREKKERFSLILESASTNQTSMYLCASSLEDRGFGPQHFGDGTRLSIL.

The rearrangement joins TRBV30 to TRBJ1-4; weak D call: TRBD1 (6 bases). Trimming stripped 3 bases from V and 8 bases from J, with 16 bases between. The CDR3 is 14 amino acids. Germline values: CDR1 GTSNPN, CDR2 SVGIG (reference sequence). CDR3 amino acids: CAWRVAGDGEKLFF. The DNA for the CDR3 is TGTGCCTGGAGGGTCGCAGGGGATGGAGAAAAACTGTTTTTT. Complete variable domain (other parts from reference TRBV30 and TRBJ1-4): SQTIHQWPATLVQPVGSPLSLECTVEGTSNPNLYWYRQAAGRGLQLLFYSVGIGQISSEVPQNLSASRPQDRQFILSSKKLLLSDSGFYLCAWRVAGDGEKLFFGSGTQLSVL.

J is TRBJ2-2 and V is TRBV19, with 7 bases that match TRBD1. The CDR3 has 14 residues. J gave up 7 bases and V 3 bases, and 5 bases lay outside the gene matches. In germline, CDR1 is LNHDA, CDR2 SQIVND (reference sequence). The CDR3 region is CASSIRQGVGELFF. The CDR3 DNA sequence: TGTGCCAGTAGTATCCGACAGGGAGTCGGGGAGCTGTTTTTT.

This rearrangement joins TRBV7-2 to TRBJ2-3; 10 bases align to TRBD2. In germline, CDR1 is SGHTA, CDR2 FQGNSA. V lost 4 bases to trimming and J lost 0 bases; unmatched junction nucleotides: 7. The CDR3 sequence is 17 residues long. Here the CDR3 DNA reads TGTGCCAGCAGCTACGAGCGGACTAGCGGTAGCACAGATACGCAGTATTTT. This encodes CASSYERTSGSTDTQYF.

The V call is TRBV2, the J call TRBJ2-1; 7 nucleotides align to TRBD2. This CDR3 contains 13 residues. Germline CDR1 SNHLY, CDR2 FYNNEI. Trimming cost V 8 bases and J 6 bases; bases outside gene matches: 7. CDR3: CASLGGLVNEQFF. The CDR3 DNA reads TGTGCCAGCCTGGGAGGGCTTGTCAATGAGCAGTTCTTC.

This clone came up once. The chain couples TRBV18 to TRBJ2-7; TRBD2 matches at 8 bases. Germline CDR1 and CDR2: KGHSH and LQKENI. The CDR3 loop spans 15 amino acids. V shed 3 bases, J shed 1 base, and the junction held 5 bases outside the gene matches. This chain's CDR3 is CASSPLAGLSYEQYF. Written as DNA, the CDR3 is TGTGCCAGCTCACCTCTAGCGGGCCTATCCTACGAGCAGTACTTC.